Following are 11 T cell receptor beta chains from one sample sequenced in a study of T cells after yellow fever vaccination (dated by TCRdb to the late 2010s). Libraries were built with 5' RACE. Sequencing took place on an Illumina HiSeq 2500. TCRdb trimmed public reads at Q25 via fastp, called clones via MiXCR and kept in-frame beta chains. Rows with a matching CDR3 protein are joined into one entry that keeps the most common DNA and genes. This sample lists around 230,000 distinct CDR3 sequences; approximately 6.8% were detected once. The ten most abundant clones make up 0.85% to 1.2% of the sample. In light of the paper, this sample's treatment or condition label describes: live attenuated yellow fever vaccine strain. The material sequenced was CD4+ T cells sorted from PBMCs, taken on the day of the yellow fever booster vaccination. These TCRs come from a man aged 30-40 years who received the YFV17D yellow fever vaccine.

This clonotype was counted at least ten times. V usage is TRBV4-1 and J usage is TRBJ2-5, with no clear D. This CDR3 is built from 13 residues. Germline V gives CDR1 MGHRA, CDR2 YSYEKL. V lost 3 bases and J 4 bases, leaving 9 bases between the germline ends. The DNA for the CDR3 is TGCGCCAGCAGCCAGGCCACTCGAGAGACCCAGTACTTC. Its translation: CASSQATRETQYF.

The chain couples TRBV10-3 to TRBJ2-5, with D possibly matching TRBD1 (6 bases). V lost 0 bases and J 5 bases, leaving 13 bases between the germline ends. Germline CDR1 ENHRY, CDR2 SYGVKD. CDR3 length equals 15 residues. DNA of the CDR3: TGTGCCATCAGTGAGTCGGGAAAGGGGGTCGAGACCCAGTACTTC. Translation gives CAISESGKGVETQYF.

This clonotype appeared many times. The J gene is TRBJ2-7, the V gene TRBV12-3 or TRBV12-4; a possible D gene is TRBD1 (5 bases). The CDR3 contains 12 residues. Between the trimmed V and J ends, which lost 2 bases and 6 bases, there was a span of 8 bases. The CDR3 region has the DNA TGTGCCAGCAGTTTACAGGGTTCCGAGCAGTACTTC. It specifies CASSLQGSEQYF.

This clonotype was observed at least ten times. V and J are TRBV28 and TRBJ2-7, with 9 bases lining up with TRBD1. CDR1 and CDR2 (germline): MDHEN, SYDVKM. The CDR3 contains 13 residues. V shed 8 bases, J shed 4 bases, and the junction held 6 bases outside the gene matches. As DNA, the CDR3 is TGTGCCAGCCTATCGGGACAGGGATACGAGCAGTACTTC. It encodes CASLSGQGYEQYF.

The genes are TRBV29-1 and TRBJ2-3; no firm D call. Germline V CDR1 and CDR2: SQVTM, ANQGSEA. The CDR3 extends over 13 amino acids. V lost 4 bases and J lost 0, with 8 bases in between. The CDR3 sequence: CSVVGQSTDTQYF. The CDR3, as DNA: TGCAGCGTTGTGGGTCAAAGCACAGATACGCAGTATTTT.

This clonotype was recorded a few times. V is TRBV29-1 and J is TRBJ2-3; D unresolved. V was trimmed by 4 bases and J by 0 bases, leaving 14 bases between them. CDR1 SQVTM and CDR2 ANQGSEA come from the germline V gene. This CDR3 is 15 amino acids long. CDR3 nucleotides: TGCAGCGTTGGGTTTGGGTTGACTAGCACAGATACGCAGTATTTT. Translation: CSVGFGLTSTDTQYF.

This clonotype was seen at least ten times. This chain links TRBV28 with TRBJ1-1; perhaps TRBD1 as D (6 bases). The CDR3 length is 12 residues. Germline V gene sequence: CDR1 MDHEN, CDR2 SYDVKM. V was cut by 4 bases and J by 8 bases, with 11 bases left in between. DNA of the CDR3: TGTGCCAGCAGTTACAGGGCGTGGGAAGCTTTCTTT. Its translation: CASSYRAWEAFF. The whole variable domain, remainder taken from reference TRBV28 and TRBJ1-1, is DVKVTQSSRYLVKRTGEKVFLECVQDMDHENMFWYRQDPGLGLRLIYFSYDVKMKEKGDIPEGYSVSREKKERFSLILESASTNQTSMYLCASSYRAWEAFFGQGTRLTVV.

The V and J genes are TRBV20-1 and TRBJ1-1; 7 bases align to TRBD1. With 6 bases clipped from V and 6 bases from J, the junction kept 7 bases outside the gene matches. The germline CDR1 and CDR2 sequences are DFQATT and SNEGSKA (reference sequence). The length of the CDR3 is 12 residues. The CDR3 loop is CSAQRGLAEAFF. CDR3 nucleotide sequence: TGCAGTGCCCAGAGGGGGCTGGCTGAAGCTTTCTTT.

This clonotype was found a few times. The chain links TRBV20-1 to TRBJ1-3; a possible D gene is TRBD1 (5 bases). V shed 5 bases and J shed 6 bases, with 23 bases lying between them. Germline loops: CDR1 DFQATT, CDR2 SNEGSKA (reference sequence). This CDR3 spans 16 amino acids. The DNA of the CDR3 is TGCAGTGCTCCAGTTTCCGGGACCGGGGCTGCAAACACCATATATTTT. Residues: CSAPVSGTGAANTIYF.

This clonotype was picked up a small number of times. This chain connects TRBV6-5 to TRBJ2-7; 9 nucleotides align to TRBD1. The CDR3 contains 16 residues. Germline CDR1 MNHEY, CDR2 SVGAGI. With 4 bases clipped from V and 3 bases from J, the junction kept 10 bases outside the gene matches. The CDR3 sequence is CASSSHRTGAYYEQYF. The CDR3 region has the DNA TGTGCCAGCAGTTCCCACCGGACAGGGGCCTACTACGAGCAGTACTTC.

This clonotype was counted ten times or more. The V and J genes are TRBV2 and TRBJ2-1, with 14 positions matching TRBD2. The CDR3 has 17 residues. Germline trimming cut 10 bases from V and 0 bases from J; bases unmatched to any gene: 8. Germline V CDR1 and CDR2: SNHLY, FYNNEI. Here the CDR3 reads CATRLAGGTRSYNEQFF. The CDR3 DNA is TGTGCCACTAGACTAGCGGGAGGGACCCGCTCCTACAATGAGCAGTTCTTC.